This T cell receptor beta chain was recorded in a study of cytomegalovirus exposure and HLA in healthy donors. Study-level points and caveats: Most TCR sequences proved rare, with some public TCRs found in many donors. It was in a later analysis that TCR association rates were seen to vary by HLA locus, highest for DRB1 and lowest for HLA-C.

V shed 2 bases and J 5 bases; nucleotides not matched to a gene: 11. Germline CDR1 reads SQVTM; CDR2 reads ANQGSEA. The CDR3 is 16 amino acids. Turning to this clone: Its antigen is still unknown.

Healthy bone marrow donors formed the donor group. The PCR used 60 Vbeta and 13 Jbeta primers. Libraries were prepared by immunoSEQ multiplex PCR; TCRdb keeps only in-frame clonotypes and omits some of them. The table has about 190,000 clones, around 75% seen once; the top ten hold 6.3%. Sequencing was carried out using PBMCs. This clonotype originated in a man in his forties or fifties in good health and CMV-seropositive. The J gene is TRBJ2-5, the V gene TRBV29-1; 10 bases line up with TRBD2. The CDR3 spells CSVERSTSGARETQYF. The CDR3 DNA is TGCAGCGTTGAAAGGTCCACTAGCGGGGCACGGGAGACCCAGTACTTC.